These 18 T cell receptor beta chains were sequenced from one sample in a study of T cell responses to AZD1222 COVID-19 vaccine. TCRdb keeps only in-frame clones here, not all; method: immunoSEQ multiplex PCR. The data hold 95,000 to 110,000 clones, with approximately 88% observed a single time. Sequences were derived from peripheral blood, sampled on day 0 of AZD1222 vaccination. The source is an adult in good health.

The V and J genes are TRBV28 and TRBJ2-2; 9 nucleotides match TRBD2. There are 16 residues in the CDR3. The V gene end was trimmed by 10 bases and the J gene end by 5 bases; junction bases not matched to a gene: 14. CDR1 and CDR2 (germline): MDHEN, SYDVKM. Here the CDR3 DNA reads TGTGCCAACTTTAGCGGGGGACTCCGAGGGACCGGGGAGCTGTTTTTT. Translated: CANFSGGLRGTGELFF.

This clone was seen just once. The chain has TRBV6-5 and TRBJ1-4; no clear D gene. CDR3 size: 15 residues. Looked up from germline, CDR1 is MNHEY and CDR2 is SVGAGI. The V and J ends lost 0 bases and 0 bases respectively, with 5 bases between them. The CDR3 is CASSYSATTNEKLFF. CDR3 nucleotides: TGTGCCAGCAGTTACTCAGCGACAACTAATGAAAAACTGTTTTTT.

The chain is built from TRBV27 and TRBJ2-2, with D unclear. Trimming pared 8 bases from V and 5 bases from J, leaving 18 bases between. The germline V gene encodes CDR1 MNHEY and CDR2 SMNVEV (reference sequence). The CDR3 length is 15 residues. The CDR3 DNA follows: TGTGCCAGCTGTTCAGATACTGGCGGAACCGGGGAGCTGTTTTTT. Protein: CASCSDTGGTGELFF.

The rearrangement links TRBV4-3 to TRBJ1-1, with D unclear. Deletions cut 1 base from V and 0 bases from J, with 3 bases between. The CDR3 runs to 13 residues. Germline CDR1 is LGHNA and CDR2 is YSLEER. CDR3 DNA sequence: TGCGCCAGCAGCCAAGCCATGAACACTGAAGCTTTCTTT. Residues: CASSQAMNTEAFF.

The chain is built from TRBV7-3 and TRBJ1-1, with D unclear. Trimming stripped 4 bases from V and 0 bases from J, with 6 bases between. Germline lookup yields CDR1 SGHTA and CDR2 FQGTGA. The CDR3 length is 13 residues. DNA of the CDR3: TGTGCCAGCAGCTCAACCGTGAACACTGAAGCTTTCTTT. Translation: CASSSTVNTEAFF.

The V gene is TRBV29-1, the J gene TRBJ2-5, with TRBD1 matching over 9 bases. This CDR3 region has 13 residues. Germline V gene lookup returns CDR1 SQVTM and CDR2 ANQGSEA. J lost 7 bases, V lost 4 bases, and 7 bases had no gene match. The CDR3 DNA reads TGCAGCGTTGTGACAGGGGGGTCAGGGACCCAGTACTTC. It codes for CSVVTGGSGTQYF.

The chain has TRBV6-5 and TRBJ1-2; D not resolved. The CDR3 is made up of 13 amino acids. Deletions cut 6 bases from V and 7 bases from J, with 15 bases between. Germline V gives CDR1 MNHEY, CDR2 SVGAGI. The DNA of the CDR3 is TGTGCCAGCAGGGACGGGTCGCTCCTTGGCTACACCTTC. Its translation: CASRDGSLLGYTF.

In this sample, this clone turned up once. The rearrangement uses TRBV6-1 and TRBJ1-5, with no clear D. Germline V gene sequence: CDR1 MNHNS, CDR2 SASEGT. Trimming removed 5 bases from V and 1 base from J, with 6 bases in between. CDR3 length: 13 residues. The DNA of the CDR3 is TGTGCCAGCAGTCAGAGGAGCAATCAGCCCCAGCATTTT. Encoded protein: CASSQRSNQPQHF.

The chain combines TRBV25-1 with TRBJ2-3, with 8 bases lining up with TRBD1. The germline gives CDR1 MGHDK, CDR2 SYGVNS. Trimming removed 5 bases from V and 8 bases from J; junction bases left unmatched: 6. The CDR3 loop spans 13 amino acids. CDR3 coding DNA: TGTGCCAGCAGTTCGACAGGGGCAAGTACGCAGTATTTT. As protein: CASSSTGASTQYF.

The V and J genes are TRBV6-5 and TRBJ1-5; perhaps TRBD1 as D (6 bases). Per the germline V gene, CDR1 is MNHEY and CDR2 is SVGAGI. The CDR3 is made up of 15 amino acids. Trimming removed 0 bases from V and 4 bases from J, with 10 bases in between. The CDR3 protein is CASSYSFTGNQPQHF. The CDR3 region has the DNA TGTGCCAGCAGTTACTCATTTACAGGGAATCAGCCCCAGCATTTT.

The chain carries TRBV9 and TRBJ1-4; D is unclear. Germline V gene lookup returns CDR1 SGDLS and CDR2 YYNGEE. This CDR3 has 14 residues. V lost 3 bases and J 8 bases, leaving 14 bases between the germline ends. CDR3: CASSGSDADEKLFF. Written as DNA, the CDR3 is TGTGCCAGCAGCGGCTCCGATGCTGACGAAAAACTGTTTTTT.

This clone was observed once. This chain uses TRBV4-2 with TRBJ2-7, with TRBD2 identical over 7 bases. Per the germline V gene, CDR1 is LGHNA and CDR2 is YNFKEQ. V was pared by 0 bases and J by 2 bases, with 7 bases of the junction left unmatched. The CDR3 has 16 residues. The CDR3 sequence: CASSQEIAGSTYEQYF. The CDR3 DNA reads TGTGCCAGCAGCCAAGAAATAGCGGGCTCTACCTACGAGCAGTACTTC.

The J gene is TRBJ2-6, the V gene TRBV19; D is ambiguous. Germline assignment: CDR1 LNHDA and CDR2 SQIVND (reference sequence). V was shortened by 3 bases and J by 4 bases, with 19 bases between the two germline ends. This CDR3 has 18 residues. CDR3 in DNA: TGTGCCAGTAGTATGTCGACGTCCACCCCCGCAGGGGCCAACGTCCTGACTTTC. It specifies CASSMSTSTPAGANVLTF.

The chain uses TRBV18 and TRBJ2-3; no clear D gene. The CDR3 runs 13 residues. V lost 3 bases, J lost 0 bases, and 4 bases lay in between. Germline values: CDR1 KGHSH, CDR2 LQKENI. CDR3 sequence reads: CASSPYSTDTQYF. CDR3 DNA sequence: TGTGCCAGCTCACCTTATAGCACAGATACGCAGTATTTT.

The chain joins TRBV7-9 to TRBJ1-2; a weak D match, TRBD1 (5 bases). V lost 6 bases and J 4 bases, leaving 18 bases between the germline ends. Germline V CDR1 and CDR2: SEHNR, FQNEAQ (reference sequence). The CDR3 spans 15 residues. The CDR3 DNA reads TGTGCCAGCAGAGGTTGGGGGGAAAAAGGCTATGGCTACACCTTC. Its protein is CASRGWGEKGYGYTF.

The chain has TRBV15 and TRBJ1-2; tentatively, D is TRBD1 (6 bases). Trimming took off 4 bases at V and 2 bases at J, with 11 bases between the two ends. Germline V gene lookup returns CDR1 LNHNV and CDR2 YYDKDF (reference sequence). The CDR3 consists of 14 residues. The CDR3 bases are TGTGCCACCAGCATAAGGGACACCAACTATGGCTACACCTTC. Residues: CATSIRDTNYGYTF.

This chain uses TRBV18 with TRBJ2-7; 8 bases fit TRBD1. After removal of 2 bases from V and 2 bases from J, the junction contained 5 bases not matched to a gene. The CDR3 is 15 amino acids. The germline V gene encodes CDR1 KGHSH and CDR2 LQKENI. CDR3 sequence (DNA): TGTGCCAGCTCACCAGGGGACAGGAAGACCTACGAGCAGTACTTC. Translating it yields CASSPGDRKTYEQYF.

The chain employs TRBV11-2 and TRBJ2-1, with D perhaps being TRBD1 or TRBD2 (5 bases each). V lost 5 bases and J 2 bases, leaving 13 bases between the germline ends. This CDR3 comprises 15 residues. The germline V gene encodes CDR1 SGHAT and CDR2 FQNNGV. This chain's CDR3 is CASSPIGTTYNEQFF. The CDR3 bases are TGTGCCAGCAGCCCAATCGGGACGACCTACAATGAGCAGTTCTTC.